This T cell receptor beta chain came from a study of cytomegalovirus exposure and HLA in healthy donors. Study-wide findings and caveats: TCR beta chains numbering some 150 were designated cytomegalovirus-associated. According to an earlier analysis, most TCR beta V segments yielded productive rearrangements about 90% or about 30% of the time. Accurate prediction of most subjects' HLA-A and HLA-B alleles from TCR beta sequences was reported. Later analysis indicated greater clonal expansion among HLA-associated TCR beta chains than among equally common other chains.

Both 60 Vbeta primers and 13 Jbeta primers went into the PCR. This table comes from immunoSEQ multiplex PCR, and its TCRdb copy is limited to in-frame clones, with some not included. The repertoire includes 45,000 to 70,000 clones, over 80% of them detected once, and 1.5% to 2% sits in the top ten. This clone was seen once. Its antigen is not known. This TCR came from a man younger than 45 in good health and CMV-seronegative. The sequenced sample was PBMCs.

CDR3: CASSFQGQGSAGELFF. CDR3 DNA sequence: TGCGCCAGCAGCTTTCAGGGGCAGGGAAGCGCCGGGGAGCTGTTTTTT. This sequence joins TRBV5-1 and TRBJ2-2, with D maybe TRBD1 (6 bases). CDR1 and CDR2 (germline): SGHRS, YFSETQ. CDR3 size: 16 residues. The ends were cut back, 2 bases at V and 6 bases at J, with 17 bases in the middle.